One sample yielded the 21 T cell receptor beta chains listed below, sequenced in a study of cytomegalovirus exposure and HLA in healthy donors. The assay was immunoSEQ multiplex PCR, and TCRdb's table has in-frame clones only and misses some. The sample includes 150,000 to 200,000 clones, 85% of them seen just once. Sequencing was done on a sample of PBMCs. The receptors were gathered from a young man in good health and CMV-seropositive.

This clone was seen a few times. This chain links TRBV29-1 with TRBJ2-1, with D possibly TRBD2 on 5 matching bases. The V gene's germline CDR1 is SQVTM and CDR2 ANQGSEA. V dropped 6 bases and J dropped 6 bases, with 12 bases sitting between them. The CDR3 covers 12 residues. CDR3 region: CSVLTSSNEQFF. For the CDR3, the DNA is TGCAGCGTCCTTACTAGTAGCAATGAGCAGTTCTTC.

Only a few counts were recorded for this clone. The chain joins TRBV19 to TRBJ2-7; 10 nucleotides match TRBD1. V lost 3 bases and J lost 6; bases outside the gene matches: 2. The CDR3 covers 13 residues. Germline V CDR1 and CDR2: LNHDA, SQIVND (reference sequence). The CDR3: CASSIGTGVEQYF. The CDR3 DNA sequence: TGTGCCAGTAGTATCGGGACAGGGGTCGAGCAGTACTTC.

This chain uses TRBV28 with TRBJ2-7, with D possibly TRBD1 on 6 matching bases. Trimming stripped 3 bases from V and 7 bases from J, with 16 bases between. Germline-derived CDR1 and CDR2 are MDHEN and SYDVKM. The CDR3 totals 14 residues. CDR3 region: CASSLGQGPVEQYF. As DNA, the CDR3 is TGTGCCAGCAGTTTGGGGCAGGGGCCAGTGGAGCAGTACTTC.

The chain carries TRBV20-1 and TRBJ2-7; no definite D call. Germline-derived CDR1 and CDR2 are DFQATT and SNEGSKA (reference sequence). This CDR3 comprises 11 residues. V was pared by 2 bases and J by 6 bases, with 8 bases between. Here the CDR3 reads CSARSPREQYF. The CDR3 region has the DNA TGCAGTGCTAGATCCCCGCGCGAGCAGTACTTC.

The chain's CDR3 is CASSRGQGGNTEAFF. Here the CDR3 DNA reads TGCGCCAGCAGCCGGGGACAGGGGGGGAACACTGAAGCTTTCTTT. The chain uses TRBV4-1 and TRBJ1-1; 11 bases fit TRBD1. V gave up 4 bases and J gave up 1 base; unmatched junction bases: 2. The CDR3 contains 15 residues. The germline CDR1 and CDR2 sequences are MGHRA and YSYEKL.

The CDR3 nucleotides are TGCGCCAGCAGCTTGGAGGGGGACCCCTACAATGAGCAGTTCTTC. The encoded protein is CASSLEGDPYNEQFF. The chain carries TRBV5-1 and TRBJ2-1, with a possible D match to TRBD1 (6 bases). Trimming took 0 bases from V and 2 from J, leaving 9 bases between them. This CDR3 region has 15 residues. From germline, CDR1 is SGHRS and CDR2 YFSETQ.

The chain's CDR3 is CAWGTGTGVGYTF. The CDR3 DNA follows: TGTGCCTGGGGGACCGGGACAGGGGTTGGCTACACCTTC. This sequence joins TRBV30 and TRBJ1-2; 10 bases agree with TRBD1. The V gene's germline CDR1 is GTSNPN and CDR2 SVGIG (reference sequence). The CDR3 spans 13 residues. J lost 7 bases, V lost 5 bases, and 7 bases had no gene match.

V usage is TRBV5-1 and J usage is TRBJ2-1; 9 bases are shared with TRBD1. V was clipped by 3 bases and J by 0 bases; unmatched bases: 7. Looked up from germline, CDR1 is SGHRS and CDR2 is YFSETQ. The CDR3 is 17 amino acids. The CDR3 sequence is CASSSGTGFGSYNEQFF. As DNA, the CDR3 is TGCGCCAGCAGCTCAGGGACAGGGTTTGGCTCCTACAATGAGCAGTTCTTC.

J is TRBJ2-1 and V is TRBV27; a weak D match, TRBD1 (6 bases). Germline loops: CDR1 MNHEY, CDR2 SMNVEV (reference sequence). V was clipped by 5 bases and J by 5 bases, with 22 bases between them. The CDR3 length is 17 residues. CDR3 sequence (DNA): TGTGCCAGCAGTCGGCGACCCGGACAGACGGCGGACAATGAGCAGTTCTTC. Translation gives CASSRRPGQTADNEQFF.

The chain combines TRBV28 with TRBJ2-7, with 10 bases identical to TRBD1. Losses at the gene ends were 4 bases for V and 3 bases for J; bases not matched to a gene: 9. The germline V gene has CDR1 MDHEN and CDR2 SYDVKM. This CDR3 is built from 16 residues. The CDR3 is CASSSDGTGARYEQYF. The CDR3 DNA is TGTGCCAGCAGTTCCGACGGGACAGGGGCCCGCTACGAGCAGTACTTC.

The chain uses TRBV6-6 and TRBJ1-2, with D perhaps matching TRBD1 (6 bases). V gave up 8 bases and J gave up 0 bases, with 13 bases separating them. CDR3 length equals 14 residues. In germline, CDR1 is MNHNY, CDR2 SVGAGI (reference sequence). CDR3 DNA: TGTGCCAGCCGACCCGGGACAACTAACTATGGCTACACCTTC. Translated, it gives CASRPGTTNYGYTF.

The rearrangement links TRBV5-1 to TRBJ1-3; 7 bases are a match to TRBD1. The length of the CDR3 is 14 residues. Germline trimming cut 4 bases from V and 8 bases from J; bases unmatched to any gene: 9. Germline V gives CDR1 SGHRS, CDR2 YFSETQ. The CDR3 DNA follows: TGCGCCAGCAGCCCCCCGGGCAGGGGGGACACCATATATTTT. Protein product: CASSPPGRGDTIYF.

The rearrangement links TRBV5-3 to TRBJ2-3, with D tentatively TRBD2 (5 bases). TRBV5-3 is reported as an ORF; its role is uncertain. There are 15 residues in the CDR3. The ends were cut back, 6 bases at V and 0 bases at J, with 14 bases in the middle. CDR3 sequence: CARMCRDTSTDTQYF. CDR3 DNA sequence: TGTGCCAGAATGTGTCGGGATACTAGCACAGATACGCAGTATTTT.

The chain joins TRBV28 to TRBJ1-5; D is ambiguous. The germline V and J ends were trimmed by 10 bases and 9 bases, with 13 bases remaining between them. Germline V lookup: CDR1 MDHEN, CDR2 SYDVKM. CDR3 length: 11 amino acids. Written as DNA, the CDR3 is TGTGCCACTAGCGGCGATCGGCCCCAGCATTTT. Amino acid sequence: CATSGDRPQHF.

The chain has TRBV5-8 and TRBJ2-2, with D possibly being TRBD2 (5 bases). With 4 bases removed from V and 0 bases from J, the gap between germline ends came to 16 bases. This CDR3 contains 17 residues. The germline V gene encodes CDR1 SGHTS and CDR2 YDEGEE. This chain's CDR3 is CASSAWAGSTNTGELFF. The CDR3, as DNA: TGTGCCAGCAGCGCCTGGGCGGGCAGTACGAACACCGGGGAGCTGTTTTTT.

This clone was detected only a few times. The CDR3: CASSPFRQGESHQPQHF. In nucleotides, the CDR3 is TGTGCCAGCAGTCCCTTTCGCCAGGGGGAGTCCCATCAGCCCCAGCATTTT. The chain has TRBV28 and TRBJ1-5; 7 nucleotides align to TRBD1. V lost 5 bases to trimming and J lost 5 bases; unmatched junction nucleotides: 15. This CDR3 is built from 17 residues. Germline CDR1 MDHEN, CDR2 SYDVKM.

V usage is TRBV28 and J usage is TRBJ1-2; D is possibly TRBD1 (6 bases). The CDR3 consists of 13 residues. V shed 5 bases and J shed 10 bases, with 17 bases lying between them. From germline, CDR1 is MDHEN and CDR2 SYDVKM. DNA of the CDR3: TGTGCCAGCAGTCCCACCGGGACATCTAACTACACCTTC. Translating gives CASSPTGTSNYTF.

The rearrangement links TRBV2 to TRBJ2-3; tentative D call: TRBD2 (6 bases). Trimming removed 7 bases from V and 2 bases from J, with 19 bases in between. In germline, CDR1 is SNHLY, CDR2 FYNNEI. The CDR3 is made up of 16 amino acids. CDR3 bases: TGTGCCAGCACCGAGGAGGGAGGTGGGCTCACAGATACGCAGTATTTT. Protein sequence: CASTEEGGGLTDTQYF.

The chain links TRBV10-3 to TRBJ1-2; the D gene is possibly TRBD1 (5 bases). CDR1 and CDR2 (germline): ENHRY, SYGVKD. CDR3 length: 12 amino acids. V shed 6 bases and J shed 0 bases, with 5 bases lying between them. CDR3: CAIRTANYGYTF. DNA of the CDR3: TGTGCCATCAGGACAGCTAACTATGGCTACACCTTC.

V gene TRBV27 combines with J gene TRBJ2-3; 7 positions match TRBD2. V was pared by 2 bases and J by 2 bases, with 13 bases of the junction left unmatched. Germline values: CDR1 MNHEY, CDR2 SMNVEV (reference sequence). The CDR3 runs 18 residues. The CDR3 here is CASSLVLAPSGNTDTQYF. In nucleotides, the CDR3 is TGTGCCAGCAGTTTAGTTTTAGCGCCTAGCGGAAACACAGATACGCAGTATTTT.

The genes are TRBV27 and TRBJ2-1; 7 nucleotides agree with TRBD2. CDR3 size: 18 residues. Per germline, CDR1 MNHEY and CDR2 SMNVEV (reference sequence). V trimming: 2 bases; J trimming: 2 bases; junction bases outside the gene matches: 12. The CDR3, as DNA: TGTGCCAGCAGTTTAGGGCCCCCTGGGCGGGGGACCTACAATGAGCAGTTCTTC. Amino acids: CASSLGPPGRGTYNEQFF.